This passage covers 8 T cell receptor beta chains from one sample sequenced in a study of Ad26.COV2.S vaccination and SARS-CoV-2 variants. Treatment described: around 19 received Ad26.COV2.S at low or high dose, single or two shots; about five received placebo; per-sample allocation not given. Following the first vaccine or placebo injection, samples were taken on day 63. Data came from immunoSEQ multiplex PCR; TCRdb stores just in-frame clones and leaves some out. The repertoire holds roughly 700,000 clones, with 70% to 90% as singletons. The starting material was peripheral blood, obtained in a trial of Ad26.COV2.S vaccine versus placebo. The receptor source for this set is a person aged 18-65 years who received the Ad26.COV2.S COVID-19 vaccine or a placebo.

This clone was counted many times. This chain joins TRBV7-9 and TRBJ1-2, with D perhaps TRBD1 (5 bases). There are 15 residues in the CDR3. The germline CDR1 and CDR2 sequences are SEHNR and FQNEAQ (reference sequence). The V and J ends lost 4 bases and 6 bases respectively, with 18 bases between them. CDR3 protein: CASSSAGWQGHGYTF. The DNA of the CDR3 is TGTGCCAGCAGCTCCGCCGGGTGGCAGGGCCATGGCTACACCTTC.

The V and J genes are TRBV12-5 and TRBJ1-5, with 10 bases that match TRBD1. The CDR3 covers 17 residues. Per germline, CDR1 LGHNT and CDR2 FRNRAP. Trimming at V came to 2 bases and at J to 11 bases, leaving 15 bases not matched to a gene. CDR3 loop: CASGLRPTGQGMLTQHF. The CDR3, as DNA: TGTGCTAGTGGTTTGAGACCTACGGGACAGGGGATGCTAACCCAGCATTTT.

This clone has just one count. This sample also contains other DNA sequences that code for the same CDR3. The genes are TRBV9 and TRBJ2-5, with 8 bases identical to TRBD2. The CDR3 loop spans 15 amino acids. V shed 0 bases, J shed 4 bases, and the junction held 5 bases outside the gene matches. Germline V gene lookup returns CDR1 SGDLS and CDR2 YYNGEE. The CDR3 sequence is CASSVGGLAGETQYF. The DNA for the CDR3 is TGTGCCAGCAGCGTAGGAGGTCTAGCGGGAGAGACCCAGTACTTC.

The J gene is TRBJ1-1, the V gene TRBV21-1. TRBV21-1 is a listed pseudogene. The CDR3 runs 16 residues. CDR3 sequence reads: CASSKVVPRVNTEAFF. The CDR3 bases are TGTGCCAGCAGCAAAGTAGTCCCACGGGTGAACACTGAAGCTTTCTTT.

The chain links TRBV3-1 (or the pseudogene TRBV3-2) to TRBJ1-6; 9 positions match TRBD1. CDR1 LGHDT and CDR2 YNNKEL come from the germline V gene (reference sequence). CDR3 length: 13 amino acids. Unmatched junction bases numbered 2, after V lost 6 bases and J lost 8 bases. CDR3 residues: CASRTGGDSPLHF. The CDR3 DNA follows: TGTGCCAGCAGAACAGGGGGCGATTCACCCCTCCACTTT.

V and J are TRBV25-1 and TRBJ2-1; D not resolved. From germline, CDR1 is MGHDK and CDR2 SYGVNS. The CDR3 has 11 residues. V was trimmed by 0 bases and J by 12 bases, leaving 6 bases between them. CDR3 in amino acids: CASSEYIAQFF. CDR3 DNA: TGTGCCAGCAGTGAATATATCGCGCAGTTCTTC.

V and J are TRBV10-2 and TRBJ1-1; D unclear. There are 13 residues in the CDR3. The germline CDR1 and CDR2 sequences are WSHSY and SAAADI. Between the trimmed V and J ends, which lost 7 bases and 1 base, there was a span of 10 bases. CDR3 DNA: TGCGCCAGCATTCTACACGAGAACACTGAAGCTTTCTTT. Its translation is CASILHENTEAFF.

This chain uses TRBV5-4 with TRBJ2-7; 9 bases align to TRBD1. J lost 3 bases, V lost 1 base, and 2 bases had no gene match. The CDR3 contains 14 residues. CDR1 is SGHNT and CDR2 is YYREEE in the germline V gene (reference sequence). CDR3 residues: CASSLSGQGYEQYF. In nucleotides, the CDR3 is TGTGCCAGCAGCTTGTCGGGACAGGGCTACGAGCAGTACTTC.